A single sample gave rise to the 29 T cell receptor beta chains below, sequenced in a study of blood T cell repertoires in COVID-19. Repertoires were generated with immunoSEQ multiplex PCR, while TCRdb's copy carries only in-frame clones and drops some. Of 80,000 or so clones detected, about 85% appear once; the ten largest clones hold 9.1%. The sample consisted of peripheral blood. The origin of the receptors is a human donor in a cohort sampled during active COVID-19.

As concerns this clone: At the DNA level, this CDR3 is encoded by other sequences in the same sample as well. This sequence joins TRBV12-3 or TRBV12-4 and TRBJ2-1, with a possible D match to TRBD2 (5 bases). CDR3 length: 12 amino acids. V lost 6 bases and J lost 6, with 9 bases in between. CDR3 protein: CASSPTSNEQFF. CDR3 sequence (DNA): TGTGCCAGCAGCCCCACTAGCAATGAGCAGTTCTTC.

This clone has just one count. The rearrangement joins TRBV2 to TRBJ2-2, with 7 bases lining up with TRBD2. CDR3 length: 13 amino acids. V lost 6 bases and J lost 4; bases outside the gene matches: 2. Germline V gene lookup returns CDR1 SNHLY and CDR2 FYNNEI. The CDR3 is CASRTSVTGELFF. CDR3 DNA: TGTGCCAGCAGAACTAGCGTCACCGGGGAGCTGTTTTTT. Variable domain in full (rest from reference TRBV2 and TRBJ2-2): EPEVTQTPSHQVTQMGQEVILRCVPISNHLYFYWYRQILGQKVEFLVSFYNNEISEKSEIFDDQFSVERPDGSNFTLKIRSTKLEDSAMYFCASRTSVTGELFFGEGSRLTVL.

DNA of the CDR3: TGCGCCAGCAGCCAAGATCCGACAGGGGGGAACACTGAAGCTTTCTTT. It encodes CASSQDPTGGNTEAFF. The chain combines TRBV4-1 with TRBJ1-1; 9 bases line up with TRBD1. CDR3 length: 16 residues. V lost 0 bases and J lost 1; bases outside the gene matches: 3. Germline assignment: CDR1 MGHRA and CDR2 YSYEKL.

J is TRBJ2-3 and V is TRBV24-1; TRBD2 aligns across 12 bases. Per the germline V gene, CDR1 is KGHDR and CDR2 is SFDVKD. J was trimmed by 11 bases and V by 4 bases; bases with no gene match: 3. The CDR3 contains 13 residues. The CDR3 here is CATSDSGLAGQYF. DNA for the CDR3: TGTGCCACCAGTGACTCGGGACTAGCGGGGCAGTATTTT.

The gene calls are TRBV15 and TRBJ1-1, with D perhaps matching TRBD1 (5 bases). The CDR3 consists of 16 residues. Trimming cost V 0 bases and J 0 bases, with 11 bases left between them. The V gene's germline CDR1 is LNHNV and CDR2 YYDKDF (reference sequence). In DNA form, the CDR3 reads TGTGCCACCAGCAGAGATTTGGGGGGGATGAACACTGAAGCTTTCTTT. It yields the protein CATSRDLGGMNTEAFF.

This sequence joins TRBV27 and TRBJ2-2; 11 positions match TRBD2. The CDR3 covers 17 residues. The J segment lost 6 bases and the V segment lost 2 bases, leaving 8 bases of the junction unmatched. Germline V gives CDR1 MNHEY, CDR2 SMNVEV (reference sequence). The chain's CDR3 is CASSLGLAGGQAGELFF. The CDR3 DNA follows: TGTGCCAGCAGTTTAGGGCTAGCGGGAGGTCAGGCCGGGGAGCTGTTTTTT.

The V gene is TRBV7-9, the J gene TRBJ2-7; maybe TRBD1 (6 bases). V was clipped by 4 bases and J by 2 bases, with 15 bases between them. In germline, CDR1 is SEHNR, CDR2 FQNEAQ (reference sequence). The CDR3 spans 15 residues. Here the CDR3 reads CASSSGQTITYEQYF. CDR3 bases: TGTGCCAGCAGCTCTGGACAGACAATTACCTACGAGCAGTACTTC.

The CDR3 loop reads CASSQEGWAGEQFF. CDR3 nucleotide sequence: TGTGCCAGCAGCCAAGAAGGGTGGGCAGGGGAGCAGTTCTTC. The chain has TRBV3-1 (or the pseudogene TRBV3-2) and TRBJ2-1, with D possibly matching TRBD1 (5 bases). The germline gives CDR1 LGHDT, CDR2 YNNKEL (reference sequence). V lost 0 bases to trimming and J lost 10 bases, with 13 bases between them. The CDR3 contains 14 residues.

This clone was found many times. This chain connects TRBV19 to TRBJ2-2; 12 nucleotides align to TRBD1. The germline CDR1 and CDR2 sequences are LNHDA and SQIVND (reference sequence). The CDR3 has 16 amino acids. V lost 7 bases, J lost 2 bases, and 5 bases stayed unmatched. DNA for the CDR3: TGTGCCAGTACCCCCGGGACAGGGGGCAACACCGGGGAGCTGTTTTTT. Translation gives CASTPGTGGNTGELFF.

The chain employs TRBV12-3 or TRBV12-4 and TRBJ2-3; the D is unclear. V shed 2 bases and J shed 4 bases, with 7 bases lying between them. CDR3 size: 13 residues. The CDR3 bases are TGTGCCAGCAGTTTACCACTACCAGATACGCAGTATTTT. Its protein is CASSLPLPDTQYF.

This sequence joins TRBV7-3 and TRBJ2-7; 7 positions match TRBD1. CDR1 and CDR2 from the germline V gene are SGHTA and FQGTGA. J lost 6 bases, V lost 5 bases, and 10 bases had no gene match. The CDR3 is 14 amino acids. DNA for the CDR3: TGTGCCAGCAGCCCCCGACAGGGAGAGGGCGAGCAGTACTTC. Encoded protein: CASSPRQGEGEQYF.

This sequence joins TRBV5-1 and TRBJ1-2, with TRBD1 matching 10 bases. With V trimmed by 4 bases and J by 5 bases, 8 bases remained unmatched. Per the germline V gene, CDR1 is SGHRS and CDR2 is YFSETQ. This CDR3 spans 15 amino acids. CDR3 residues: CASSTRDRGGYGYTF. Written as DNA, the CDR3 is TGCGCCAGCAGCACCCGGGACAGGGGAGGGTATGGCTACACCTTC.

The V gene is TRBV4-2, the J gene TRBJ1-6, with a weak D call TRBD1 (6 bases). This CDR3 is built from 15 residues. V lost 1 base and J 10 bases, leaving 14 bases between the germline ends. Germline CDR1 reads LGHNA; CDR2 reads YNFKEQ. CDR3 residues: CASSQVARDISPLHF. Written as DNA, the CDR3 is TGTGCCAGCAGCCAAGTCGCCAGGGACATCTCACCCCTCCACTTT.

The chain is built from TRBV7-9 and TRBJ2-2; the D gene is possibly TRBD2 (5 bases). The germline gives CDR1 SEHNR, CDR2 FQNEAQ (reference sequence). V lost 5 bases, J lost 7 bases, and 20 bases lay in between. The CDR3 contains 16 residues. This chain's CDR3 is CASSIMLRQGSGELFF. CDR3 sequence (DNA): TGTGCCAGCAGCATCATGCTAAGACAAGGGAGCGGGGAGCTGTTTTTT.

J is TRBJ2-1 and V is TRBV7-6; TRBD1 might be the D (6 bases). Germline V gene data show CDR1 as SGHVS and CDR2 as FNYEAQ. Trimming took 4 bases from V and 7 from J, leaving 20 bases between them. There are 16 residues in the CDR3. For the CDR3, the DNA is TGTGCCAGCAGCTACATGGGGGCACCCTTGGGGAATGAGCAGTTCTTC. Its protein product is CASSYMGAPLGNEQFF.

Here the CDR3 DNA reads TGTGCCAGCAGCCAGGGACAGGCGTACTATGGCTACACCTTC. Protein: CASSQGQAYYGYTF. This sequence joins TRBV5-4 and TRBJ1-2; 8 positions agree with TRBD1. Germline loops: CDR1 SGHNT, CDR2 YYREEE (reference sequence). The V and J ends lost 4 bases and 3 bases, in that order; junction bases with no gene match: 5. This CDR3 contains 14 residues.

The chain links TRBV6-5 to TRBJ2-1; D unresolved. The CDR3 runs to 11 residues. V was shortened by 10 bases and J by 10 bases, with 14 bases between the two germline ends. Germline CDR1 MNHEY, CDR2 SVGAGI. The CDR3 DNA follows: TGTGCCACCGCGCGTGCCCCCGAGCAGTTCTTC. It specifies CATARAPEQFF.

The genes are TRBV11-2 and TRBJ2-3, with D perhaps TRBD2 (6 bases). The CDR3 runs to 14 residues. Germline CDR1 SGHAT, CDR2 FQNNGV. The V and J ends lost 4 bases and 2 bases respectively, with 10 bases between them. The CDR3 reads CASSYGGYTDTQYF. The CDR3 nucleotides are TGTGCCAGCAGCTACGGGGGATACACAGATACGCAGTATTTT.

This clone was detected a few times. V and J are TRBV30 and TRBJ2-7; TRBD2 matches at 7 bases. CDR1 is GTSNPN and CDR2 is SVGIG in the germline V gene (reference sequence). The CDR3 runs to 15 residues. V was clipped by 2 bases and J by 4 bases; unmatched bases: 11. The CDR3 sequence: CAWSRPGRGAYEQYF. DNA for the CDR3: TGTGCCTGGAGTCGACCTGGGAGGGGCGCGTACGAGCAGTACTTC. Supplemented by reference TRBV30 and TRBJ2-7, the full variable domain reads SQTIHQWPATLVQPVGSPLSLECTVEGTSNPNLYWYRQAAGRGLQLLFYSVGIGQISSEVPQNLSASRPQDRQFILSSKKLLLSDSGFYLCAWSRPGRGAYEQYFGPGTRLTVT.

J is TRBJ2-3 and V is TRBV11-2; maybe TRBD1 (6 bases). Germline values: CDR1 SGHAT, CDR2 FQNNGV. Trimming left V 1 base short and J 2 bases short, with 13 bases between. There are 16 residues in the CDR3. The CDR3 DNA follows: TGTGCCAGCAGCTTAGGAGGCAGGGGCGACACAGATACGCAGTATTTT. As protein: CASSLGGRGDTDTQYF.

The rearrangement uses TRBV19 and TRBJ1-2; 10 positions agree with TRBD1. V lost 7 bases, J lost 4 bases, and 9 bases stayed unmatched. Germline CDR1 LNHDA, CDR2 SQIVND (reference sequence). This CDR3 is built from 15 residues. CDR3 residues: CASTITGTGVYGYTF. The CDR3 coding sequence is TGTGCCAGTACTATCACCGGGACAGGGGTCTATGGCTACACCTTC.

The genes are TRBV27 and TRBJ1-4; D unclear. The V end was cut by 5 bases, the J end by 0 bases, with 16 bases between. CDR3 size: 17 residues. Germline V gene sequence: CDR1 MNHEY, CDR2 SMNVEV (reference sequence). The CDR3 is CASSPYASFATNEKLFF. Here the CDR3 DNA reads TGTGCCAGCAGTCCGTATGCTAGCTTCGCAACTAATGAAAAACTGTTTTTT.

Of note for this clone: One junction end does not reproduce the germline sequence, and a read error may be involved. This chain connects TRBV6-5 to TRBJ1-2; D remains unclear. The CDR3 has 13 residues. Germline V CDR1 and CDR2: MNHEY, SVGAGI. The CDR3 coding sequence is TGTGCCAGCAGGACCCAATTAAACTATGGCTACATCTTC. Encoded protein: CASRTQLNYGYIF.

V and J are TRBV5-8 and TRBJ1-1; 7 bases agree with TRBD1. The CDR3 consists of 16 residues. After removal of 0 bases from V and 1 base from J, the junction contained 6 bases not matched to a gene. The V gene's germline CDR1 is SGHTS and CDR2 YDEGEE. CDR3 residues: CASSLVYGTENTEAFF. The CDR3, as DNA: TGTGCCAGCAGCTTGGTATACGGGACAGAGAACACTGAAGCTTTCTTT.

The V call is TRBV27, the J call TRBJ1-6; D may be TRBD1 (5 bases). V was pared by 5 bases and J by 9 bases, with 14 bases between. The CDR3 has 14 amino acids. The germline CDR1 and CDR2 sequences are MNHEY and SMNVEV (reference sequence). CDR3 sequence: CASSPRRASSPLHF. The CDR3 DNA reads TGTGCCAGCAGTCCCCGCAGGGCGTCTTCACCCCTCCACTTT.

This clone was picked up one time. The genes are TRBV9 and TRBJ1-2, with D hard to call. This CDR3 is 12 amino acids long. Per germline, CDR1 SGDLS and CDR2 YYNGEE. Trimming cost V 0 bases and J 8 bases, with 8 bases left between them. CDR3: CASSVGNLGYTF. For the CDR3, the DNA is TGTGCCAGCAGCGTAGGAAACTTGGGCTACACCTTC.

This clone is a singleton in its sample. The CDR3 loop reads CASSTGLAGHQETQYF. The CDR3 DNA follows: TGTGCCAGCAGCACGGGACTAGCGGGGCACCAAGAGACCCAGTACTTC. The chain combines TRBV11-3 with TRBJ2-5, with TRBD2 identical over 13 bases. Germline CDR1 SGHNT, CDR2 YENEEA. V shed 5 bases and J 0 bases; nucleotides not matched to a gene: 3. This CDR3 is built from 16 residues.

This chain connects TRBV5-1 to TRBJ1-4; TRBD1 agrees at 10 bases. CDR3 length: 17 residues. CDR1 is SGHRS and CDR2 is YFSETQ in the germline V gene. The V and J ends lost 2 bases and 3 bases, in that order; junction bases with no gene match: 7. The CDR3 here is CASSFGQGVTSNEKLFF. The CDR3 DNA reads as TGCGCCAGCAGCTTCGGACAGGGGGTTACCTCTAATGAAAAACTGTTTTTT. The full variable domain, completed using reference TRBV5-1 and TRBJ1-4, is KAGVTQTPRYLIKTRGQQVTLSCSPISGHRSVSWYQQTPGQGLQFLFEYFSETQRNKGNFPGRFSGRQFSNSRSEMNVSTLELGDSALYLCASSFGQGVTSNEKLFFGSGTQLSVL.

The chain recombines TRBV7-9 with TRBJ1-2; the match to TRBD1 covers 7 bases. The junction had 2 bases not matched to a gene; V was cut back by 1 base and J by 0 bases. The CDR3 extends over 15 amino acids. Germline assignment: CDR1 SEHNR and CDR2 FQNEAQ (reference sequence). The CDR3: CASSLEGATNYGYTF. For the CDR3, the DNA is TGTGCCAGCAGCTTAGAGGGGGCCACTAACTATGGCTACACCTTC.